The clone carrying this TCR beta chain was detected once. Deletions cut 3 bases from V and 1 base from J, with 12 bases between. Germline V gene lookup returns CDR1 MDHEN and CDR2 SYDVKM. This CDR3 is built from 15 residues. This sample was included in a study of blood T cell repertoires in COVID-19. Study in general: The United States, Italy and Spain were the sources of the acute and convalescent COVID-19 samples. The analysed material was cDNA or gDNA that came from T cells, B-cell-depleted T cells, or PBMCs.

As originally analysed: It was from reference gene primer amplification that nucleated cell counts were estimated. Some clones are missing from TCRdb's copy, which holds only in-frame ones; the method was immunoSEQ multiplex PCR. Clone size and V and J calls were adopted from that table, with D and trimming inferred from the DNA. Of 60,000 or so clones in the sample, almost 90% were seen once. Sequencing was performed on peripheral blood. The receptor comes from a man aged 55 to 70 with acute or convalescent COVID-19. The rearrangement uses TRBV28 and TRBJ1-1; D is perhaps TRBD1 (5 bases). The CDR3 DNA sequence: TGTGCCAGCAGTTTTTTCGGGGGAGGGAACACTGAAGCTTTCTTT. Its translation is CASSFFGGGNTEAFF.